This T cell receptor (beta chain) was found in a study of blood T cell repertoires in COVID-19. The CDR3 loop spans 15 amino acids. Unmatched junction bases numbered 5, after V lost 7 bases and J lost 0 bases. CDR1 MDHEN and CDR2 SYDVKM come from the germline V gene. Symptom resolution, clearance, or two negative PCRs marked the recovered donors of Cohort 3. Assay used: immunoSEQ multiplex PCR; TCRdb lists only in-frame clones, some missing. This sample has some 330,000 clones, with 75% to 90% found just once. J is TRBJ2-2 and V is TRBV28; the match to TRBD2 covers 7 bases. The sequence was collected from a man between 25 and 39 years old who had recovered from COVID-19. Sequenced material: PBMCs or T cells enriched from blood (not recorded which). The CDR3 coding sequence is TGTGCCAGCATGGTAGCGGGCGCGAACACCGGGGAGCTGTTTTTT. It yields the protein CASMVAGANTGELFF.